The source of this T cell receptor (beta chain) is a study of blood T cell repertoires in COVID-19. In the study overall: Acute and convalescent COVID-19 samples came from the United States, Italy and Spain. Sample material is recorded as cDNA or gDNA derived from T cells, B-cell-depleted T cells, or PBMCs.

Per the germline V gene, CDR1 is LNHDA and CDR2 is SQIVND (reference sequence). There are 14 residues in the CDR3. Trimming removed 1 base at V and 0 bases at J, with 6 bases between. Original handling: Reference gene primer amplification gave nucleated cell count estimates. Clones were sequenced by immunoSEQ multiplex PCR, and TCRdb holds only the in-frame ones, with some missing. That table furnishes V, J and clone size, whereas the DNA furnished D and trimming. The sample holds 250,000 to 350,000 clones, roughly 90% seen once. Sequencing was done on a sample of peripheral blood. This chain links TRBV19 with TRBJ1-1, with D unresolved. This sequence originates from a woman aged 55-69 years with acute or convalescent COVID-19. CDR3 coding DNA: TGTGCCAGTAGTATAGTTCTACTGAACACTGAAGCTTTCTTT. Translating gives CASSIVLLNTEAFF.